This T cell receptor (beta chain) stems from a study of regulatory T cells in long-lasting Graves disease. Turning to the study itself: Newly diagnosed Graves' patients took antithyroid drugs under 3 months.

In germline, CDR1 is SGHAT, CDR2 FQNNGV. The CDR3 length is 15 residues. Time point indicated: newly diagnosed GD, antithyroid drugs for less than 3 months. Isolated PBMC RNA provided the starting material for the TCR library. Regarding this clonotype: Its antigen is unknown. A much bigger clone sits one base away, suggesting this may be a read error.

Researchers made TCR beta libraries by using iRepertoire HTBI primers and running Arm-PCR on CDR3 regions. TCRdb passed the multiplex PCR reads through MiXCR, listing each CDR3 protein once. The sample has approximately 350,000 distinct CDR3 sequences, over 15% seen once. The study's findings and limits: Only peripheral blood was studied, not thyroid tissue.

In addition, the sample was reused for a study of T cells in Graves' hyperthyroidism and ophthalmopathy.

The sample was peripheral blood mononuclear cells (PBMCs), taken at new diagnosis, from a patient treated with antithyroid drugs. V and J are TRBV11-2 and TRBJ2-7; 7 bases line up with TRBD2. This clonotype was obtained from a man between 35 and 55 years old with Graves disease. CDR3 protein: CASRLVGRGSYEQYF. As DNA, the CDR3 is TGTGCCAGCAGGTTAGTGGGGAGGGGTTCCTACGAGCAGTACTTC.